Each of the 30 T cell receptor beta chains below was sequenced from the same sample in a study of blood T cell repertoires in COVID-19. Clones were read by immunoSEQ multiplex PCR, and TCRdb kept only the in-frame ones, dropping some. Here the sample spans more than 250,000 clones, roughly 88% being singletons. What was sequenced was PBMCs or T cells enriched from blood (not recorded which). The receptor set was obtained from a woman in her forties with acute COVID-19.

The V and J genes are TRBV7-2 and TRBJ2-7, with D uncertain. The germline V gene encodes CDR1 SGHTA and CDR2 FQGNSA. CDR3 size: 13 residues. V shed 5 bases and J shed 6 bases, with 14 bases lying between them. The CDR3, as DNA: TGTGCCAGCAGCCCTCCGTGGTCGGGCGAGCAGTACTTC. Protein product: CASSPPWSGEQYF.

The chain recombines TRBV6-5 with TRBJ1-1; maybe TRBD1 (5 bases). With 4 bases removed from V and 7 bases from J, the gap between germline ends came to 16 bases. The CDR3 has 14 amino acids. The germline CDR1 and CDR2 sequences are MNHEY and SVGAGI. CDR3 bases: TGTGCCAGCAGTTTCACTCCGCAGGGTTATGAAGCTTTCTTT. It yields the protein CASSFTPQGYEAFF.

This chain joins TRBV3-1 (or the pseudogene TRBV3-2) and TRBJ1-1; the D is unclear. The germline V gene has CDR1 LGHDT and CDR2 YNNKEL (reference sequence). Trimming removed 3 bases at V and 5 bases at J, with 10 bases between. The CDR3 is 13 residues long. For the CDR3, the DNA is TGTGCCAGCAGCCACCTTTCTGCGACTGAAGCTTTCTTT. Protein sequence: CASSHLSATEAFF.

This chain's CDR3 is CASSSPGLADNEQFF. CDR3 DNA: TGTGCCAGCAGCTCACCGGGACTAGCGGACAATGAGCAGTTCTTC. The chain couples TRBV5-4 to TRBJ2-1; 11 bases agree with TRBD2. With V trimmed by 3 bases and J by 5 bases, 4 bases remained unmatched. The CDR3 is 15 residues long. Germline V gene data show CDR1 as SGHNT and CDR2 as YYREEE (reference sequence).

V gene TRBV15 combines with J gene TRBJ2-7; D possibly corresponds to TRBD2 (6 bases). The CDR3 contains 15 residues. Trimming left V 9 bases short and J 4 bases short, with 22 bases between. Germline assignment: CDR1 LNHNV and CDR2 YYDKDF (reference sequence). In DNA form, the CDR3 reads TGTGCCACGGCGGAGGGCAGCGTGGTAGGGTACGAGCAGTACTTC. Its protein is CATAEGSVVGYEQYF. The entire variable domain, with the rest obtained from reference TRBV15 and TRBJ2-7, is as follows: DAMVIQNPRYQVTQFGKPVTLSCSQTLNHNVMYWYQQKSSQAPKLLFHYYDKDFNNEADTPDNFQSRRPNTSFCFLDIRSPGLGDTAMYLCATAEGSVVGYEQYFGPGTRLTVT.

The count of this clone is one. CDR3 DNA: TGTGCCAGCTCACAGACGACAGGGAGCAACACTGAAGCTTTCTTT. It specifies CASSQTTGSNTEAFF. V usage is TRBV18 and J usage is TRBJ1-1; 7 bases map to TRBD1. J lost 2 bases, V lost 4 bases, and 7 bases had no gene match. Germline V gene lookup returns CDR1 KGHSH and CDR2 LQKENI. The CDR3 consists of 15 residues.

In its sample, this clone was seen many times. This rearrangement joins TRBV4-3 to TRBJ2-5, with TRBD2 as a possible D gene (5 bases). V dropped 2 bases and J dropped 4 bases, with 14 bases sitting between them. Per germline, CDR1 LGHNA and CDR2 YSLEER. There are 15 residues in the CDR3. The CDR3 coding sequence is TGCGCCAGCAGCCAAACTATTGAGGGCGGAGAGACCCAGTACTTC. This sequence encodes CASSQTIEGGETQYF.

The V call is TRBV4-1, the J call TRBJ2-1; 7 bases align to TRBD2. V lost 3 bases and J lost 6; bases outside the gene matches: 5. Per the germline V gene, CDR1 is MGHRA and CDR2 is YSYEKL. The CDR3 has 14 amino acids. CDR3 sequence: CASSHGLDPNEQFF. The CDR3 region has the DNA TGCGCCAGCAGCCATGGACTAGACCCCAATGAGCAGTTCTTC.

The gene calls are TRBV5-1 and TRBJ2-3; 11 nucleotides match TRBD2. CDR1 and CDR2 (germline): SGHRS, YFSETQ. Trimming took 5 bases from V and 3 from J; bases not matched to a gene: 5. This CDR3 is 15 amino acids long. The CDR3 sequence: CASRGGLAETDTQYF. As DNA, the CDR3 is TGCGCCAGCAGGGGGGGACTAGCGGAAACAGATACGCAGTATTTT.

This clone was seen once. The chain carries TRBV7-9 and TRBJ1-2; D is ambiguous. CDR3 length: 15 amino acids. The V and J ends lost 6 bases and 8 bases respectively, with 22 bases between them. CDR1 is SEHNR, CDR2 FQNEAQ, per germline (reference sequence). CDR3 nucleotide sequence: TGTGCCAGCAGTATATTCGATTGGGCACATGGGGGCTACACCTTC. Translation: CASSIFDWAHGGYTF.

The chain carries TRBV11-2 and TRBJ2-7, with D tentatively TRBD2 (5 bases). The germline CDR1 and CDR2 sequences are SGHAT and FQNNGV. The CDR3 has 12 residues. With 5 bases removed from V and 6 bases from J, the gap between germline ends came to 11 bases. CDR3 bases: TGTGCCAGCAGCACCCGACTACGCGAGCAGTACTTC. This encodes CASSTRLREQYF.

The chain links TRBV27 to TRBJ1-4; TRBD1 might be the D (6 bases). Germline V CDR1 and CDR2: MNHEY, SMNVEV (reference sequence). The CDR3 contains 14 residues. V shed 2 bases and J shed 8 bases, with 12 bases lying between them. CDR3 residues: CASSLRGRGEKLFF. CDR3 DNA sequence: TGTGCCAGCAGTTTAAGAGGGAGGGGGGAAAAACTGTTTTTT.

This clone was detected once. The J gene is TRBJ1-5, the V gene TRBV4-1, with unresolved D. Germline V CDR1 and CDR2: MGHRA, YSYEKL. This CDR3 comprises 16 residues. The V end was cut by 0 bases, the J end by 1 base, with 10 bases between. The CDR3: CASSQDRGGSNQPQHF. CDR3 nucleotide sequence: TGCGCCAGCAGCCAAGATCGGGGTGGCAGCAATCAGCCCCAGCATTTT.

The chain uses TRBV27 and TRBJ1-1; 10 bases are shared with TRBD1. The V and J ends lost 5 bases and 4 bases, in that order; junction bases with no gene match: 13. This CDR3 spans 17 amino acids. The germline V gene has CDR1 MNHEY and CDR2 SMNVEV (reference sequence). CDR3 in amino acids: CASSPRTGGGLGTEAFF. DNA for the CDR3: TGTGCCAGCAGTCCACGGACAGGGGGAGGGCTGGGCACTGAAGCTTTCTTT.

CDR3 residues: CASSPLGQAIHEQYV. DNA of the CDR3: TGTGCCAGCAGTCCCCTCGGACAGGCTATCCACGAGCAGTACGTC. The chain couples TRBV6-2 or TRBV6-3 to TRBJ2-7, with 7 bases identical to TRBD1. The V segment lost 5 bases and the J segment 5 bases; nucleotides outside the gene matches: 12. This CDR3 comprises 15 residues. The germline gives CDR1 MNHEY, CDR2 SVGEGT.

The chain's CDR3 is CASIFRANYGYTF. CDR3 coding DNA: TGTGCCAGCATTTTCAGGGCTAACTATGGCTACACCTTC. V gene TRBV2 combines with J gene TRBJ1-2; TRBD1 is a possible D gene (5 bases). V was trimmed by 7 bases and J by 0 bases, leaving 9 bases between them. CDR3 size: 13 residues. Germline-derived CDR1 and CDR2 are SNHLY and FYNNEI.

The CDR3 nucleotides are TGTGCCAGCAGTGAGGAAGGGGTTAGTGTCGAGCAGTACGTC. Translation gives CASSEEGVSVEQYV. V usage is TRBV2 and J usage is TRBJ2-7, with D possibly being TRBD1 (5 bases). Germline V lookup: CDR1 SNHLY, CDR2 FYNNEI. This CDR3 contains 14 residues. The V gene lost 3 bases and the J gene lost 6 bases, with 15 bases spanning the gap.

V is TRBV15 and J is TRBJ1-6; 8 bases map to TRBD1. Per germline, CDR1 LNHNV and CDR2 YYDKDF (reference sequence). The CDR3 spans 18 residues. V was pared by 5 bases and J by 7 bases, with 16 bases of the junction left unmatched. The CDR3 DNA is TGTGCCACCAGCCACAGAGATCCCCCCAGGGGGCTAAATTCACCCCTCCACTTT. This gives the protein CATSHRDPPRGLNSPLHF.

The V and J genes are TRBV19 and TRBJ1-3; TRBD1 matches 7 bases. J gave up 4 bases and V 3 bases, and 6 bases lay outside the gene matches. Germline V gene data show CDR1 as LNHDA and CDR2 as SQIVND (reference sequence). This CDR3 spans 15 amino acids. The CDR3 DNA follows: TGTGCCAGTAGTATTACGGCAGGGGGAGGAAACACCATATATTTT. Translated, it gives CASSITAGGGNTIYF. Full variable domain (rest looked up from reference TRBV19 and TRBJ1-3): DGGITQSPKYLFRKEGQNVTLSCEQNLNHDAMYWYRQDPGQGLRLIYYSQIVNDFQKGDIAEGYSVSREKKESFPLTVTSAQKNPTAFYLCASSITAGGGNTIYFGEGSWLTVV.

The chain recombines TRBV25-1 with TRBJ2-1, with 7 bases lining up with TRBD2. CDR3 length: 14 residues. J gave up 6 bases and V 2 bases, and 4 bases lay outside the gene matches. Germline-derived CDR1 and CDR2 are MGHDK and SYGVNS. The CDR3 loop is CASSEGGGGNEQFF. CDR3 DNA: TGTGCCAGCAGTGAAGGGGGGGGAGGCAATGAGCAGTTCTTC.

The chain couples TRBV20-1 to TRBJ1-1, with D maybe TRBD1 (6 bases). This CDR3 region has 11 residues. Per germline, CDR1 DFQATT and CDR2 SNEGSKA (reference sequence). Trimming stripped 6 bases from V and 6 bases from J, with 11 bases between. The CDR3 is CSAVNRAEAFF. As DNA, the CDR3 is TGCAGTGCCGTGAACAGGGCTGAAGCTTTCTTT.

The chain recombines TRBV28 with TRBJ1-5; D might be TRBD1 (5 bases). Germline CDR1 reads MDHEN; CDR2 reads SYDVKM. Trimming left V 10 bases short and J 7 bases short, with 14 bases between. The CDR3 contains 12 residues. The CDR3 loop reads CATGPRGQPQHF. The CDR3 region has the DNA TGTGCCACCGGGCCAAGGGGACAGCCCCAGCATTTT.

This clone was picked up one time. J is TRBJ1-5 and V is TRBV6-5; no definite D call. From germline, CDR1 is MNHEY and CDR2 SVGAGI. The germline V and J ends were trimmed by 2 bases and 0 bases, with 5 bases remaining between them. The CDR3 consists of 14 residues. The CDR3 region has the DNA TGTGCCAGCAGTTACGCCGGTAGCAATCAGCCCCAGCATTTT. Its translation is CASSYAGSNQPQHF.

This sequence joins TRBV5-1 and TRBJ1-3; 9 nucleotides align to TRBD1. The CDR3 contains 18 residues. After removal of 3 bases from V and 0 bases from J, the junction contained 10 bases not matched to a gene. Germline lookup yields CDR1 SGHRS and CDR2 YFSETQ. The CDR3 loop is CASSSRLTGGYSGNTIYF. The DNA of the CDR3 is TGCGCCAGCAGCTCGAGATTGACAGGGGGTTACTCTGGAAACACCATATATTTT.

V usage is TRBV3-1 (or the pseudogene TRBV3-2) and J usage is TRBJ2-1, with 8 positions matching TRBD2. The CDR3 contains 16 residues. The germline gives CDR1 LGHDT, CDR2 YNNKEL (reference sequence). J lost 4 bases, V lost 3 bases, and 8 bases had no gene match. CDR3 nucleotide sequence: TGTGCCAGCAGCCATCTCCGGGGGGGATCTTACAATGAGCAGTTCTTC. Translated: CASSHLRGGSYNEQFF.

This CDR3 reads CASSYGEGSYGYTF. CDR3 bases: TGTGCCAGCAGTTACGGGGAGGGGTCCTATGGCTACACCTTC. This rearrangement joins TRBV6-5 to TRBJ1-2, with D tentatively TRBD1 (5 bases). Trimming shortened V by 2 bases and J by 4 bases, and 11 bases separated the two germline ends. The CDR3 sequence is 14 residues long. CDR1 and CDR2 from the germline V gene are MNHEY and SVGAGI.

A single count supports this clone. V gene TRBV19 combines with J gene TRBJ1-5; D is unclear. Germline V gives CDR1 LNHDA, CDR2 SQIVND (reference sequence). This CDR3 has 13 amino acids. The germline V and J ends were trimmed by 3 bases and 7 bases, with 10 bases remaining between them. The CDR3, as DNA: TGTGCCAGTAGTATTTGGCAGAAACAGCCCCAGCATTTT. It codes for CASSIWQKQPQHF.

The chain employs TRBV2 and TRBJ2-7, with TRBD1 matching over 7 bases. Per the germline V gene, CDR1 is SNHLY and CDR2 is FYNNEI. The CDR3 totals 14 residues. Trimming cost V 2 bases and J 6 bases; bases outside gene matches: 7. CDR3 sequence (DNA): TGTGCCAGCAGTGAATGGACAGGTGTTTCCGAGCAGTACGTC. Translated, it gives CASSEWTGVSEQYV.

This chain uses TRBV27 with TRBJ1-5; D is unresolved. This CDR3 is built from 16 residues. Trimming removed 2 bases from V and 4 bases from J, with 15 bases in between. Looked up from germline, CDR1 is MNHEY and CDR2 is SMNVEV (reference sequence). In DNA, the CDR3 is TGTGCCAGCAGTTTAATGTCGGGGAAGGCTAATCAGCCCCAGCATTTT. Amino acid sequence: CASSLMSGKANQPQHF.

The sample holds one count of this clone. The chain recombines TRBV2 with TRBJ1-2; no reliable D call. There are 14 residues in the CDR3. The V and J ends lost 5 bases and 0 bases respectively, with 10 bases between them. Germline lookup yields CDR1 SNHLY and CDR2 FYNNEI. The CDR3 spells CASSLAEANYGYTF. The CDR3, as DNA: TGTGCCAGCAGTTTGGCCGAAGCTAACTATGGCTACACCTTC.